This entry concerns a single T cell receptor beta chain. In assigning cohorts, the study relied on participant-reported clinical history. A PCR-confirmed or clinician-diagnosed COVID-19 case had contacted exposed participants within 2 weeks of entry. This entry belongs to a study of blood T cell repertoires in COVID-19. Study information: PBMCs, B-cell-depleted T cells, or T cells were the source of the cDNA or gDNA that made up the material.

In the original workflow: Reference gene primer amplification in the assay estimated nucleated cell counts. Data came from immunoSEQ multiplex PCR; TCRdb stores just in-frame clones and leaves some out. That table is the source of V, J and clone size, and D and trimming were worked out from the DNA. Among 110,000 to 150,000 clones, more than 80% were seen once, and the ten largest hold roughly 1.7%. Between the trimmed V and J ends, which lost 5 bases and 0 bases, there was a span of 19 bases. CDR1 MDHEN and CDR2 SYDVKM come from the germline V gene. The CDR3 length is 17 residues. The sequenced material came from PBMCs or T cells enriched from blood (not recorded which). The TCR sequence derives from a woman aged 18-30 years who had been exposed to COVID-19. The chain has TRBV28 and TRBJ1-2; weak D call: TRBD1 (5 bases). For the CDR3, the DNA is TGTGCCAGCAGTCCCGGGGGGGACGGGACTGCTAACTATGGCTACACCTTC. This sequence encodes CASSPGGDGTANYGYTF.